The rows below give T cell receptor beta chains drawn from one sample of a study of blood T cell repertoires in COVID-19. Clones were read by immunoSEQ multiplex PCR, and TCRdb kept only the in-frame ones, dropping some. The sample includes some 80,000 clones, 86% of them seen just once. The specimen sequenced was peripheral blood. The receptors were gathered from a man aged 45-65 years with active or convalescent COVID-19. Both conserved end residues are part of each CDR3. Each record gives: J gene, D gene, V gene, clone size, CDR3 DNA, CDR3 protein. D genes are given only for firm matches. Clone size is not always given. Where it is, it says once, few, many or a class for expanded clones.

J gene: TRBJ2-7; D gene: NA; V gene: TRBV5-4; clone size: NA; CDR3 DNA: TGTGCCAGCTCAAAGGGGCGGAACGACGAGCAGTACTTC; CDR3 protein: CASSKGRNDEQYF
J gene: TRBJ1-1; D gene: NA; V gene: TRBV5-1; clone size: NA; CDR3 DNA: TGCGCCAGCAGCTTGCGGGGGTGGAACACTGAAGCTTTCTTT; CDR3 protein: CASSLRGWNTEAFF
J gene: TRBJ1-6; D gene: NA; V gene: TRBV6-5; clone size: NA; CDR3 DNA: TGTGCCAGCAGTTACTCACGGAATTCACCCCTCCACTTT; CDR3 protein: CASSYSRNSPLHF
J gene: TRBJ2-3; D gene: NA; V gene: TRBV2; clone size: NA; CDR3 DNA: TGTGCCAGCAGTGATAACTCAGATACGCAGTATTTT; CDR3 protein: CASSDNSDTQYF
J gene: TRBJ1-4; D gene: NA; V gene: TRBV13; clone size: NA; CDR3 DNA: TGTGCCAGCAGCTTCGGTCAGGTGAATGAAAAACTGTTTTTT; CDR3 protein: CASSFGQVNEKLFF
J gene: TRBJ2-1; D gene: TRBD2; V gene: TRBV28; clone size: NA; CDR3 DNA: TGTGCCAGCAGTCCCGGCGGGGGGGCAAGGGGCTACAATGAGCAGTTCTTC; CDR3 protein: CASSPGGGARGYNEQFF
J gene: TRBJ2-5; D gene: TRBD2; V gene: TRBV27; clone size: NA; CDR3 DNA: TGTGCCAGCAGTCCCCTTGGCGGGGGGCTGTTGGAGACCCAGTACTTC; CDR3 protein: CASSPLGGGLLETQYF
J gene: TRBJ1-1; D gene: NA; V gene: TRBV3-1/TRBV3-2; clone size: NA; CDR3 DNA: TGTGCCAGCAGCGCACGGGAGTTGAACACTGAAGCTTTCTTT; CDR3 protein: CASSARELNTEAFF
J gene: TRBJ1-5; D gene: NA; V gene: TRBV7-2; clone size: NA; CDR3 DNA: TGTGCCAGCAGTCGGTCACCGAATCAGCCCCAGCATTTT; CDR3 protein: CASSRSPNQPQHF
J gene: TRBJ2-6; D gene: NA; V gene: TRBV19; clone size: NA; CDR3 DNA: TGTGCCAGTAGTACAGGGTCTGGGGCCAACGTCCTGACTTTC; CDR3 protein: CASSTGSGANVLTF
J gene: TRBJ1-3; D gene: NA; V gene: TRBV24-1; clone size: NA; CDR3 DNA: TGTGCCACAGGACATATCTCTGGAAACACCATATATTTT; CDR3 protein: CATGHISGNTIYF
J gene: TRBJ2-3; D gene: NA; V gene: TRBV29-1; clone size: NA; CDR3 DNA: TGCAGCTCTGGAGGGACAGATACGCAGTATTTT; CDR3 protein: CSSGGTDTQYF
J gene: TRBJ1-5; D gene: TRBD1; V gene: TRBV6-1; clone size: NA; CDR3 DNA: TGTGCCAGCAGTGAATTCAAAGGGGGCGCGAACAATCAGCCCCAGCATTTT; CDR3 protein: CASSEFKGGANNQPQHF
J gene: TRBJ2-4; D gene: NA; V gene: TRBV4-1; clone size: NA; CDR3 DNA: TGCGCCAGCAGCCAAGTTGGTAGCGGCGCCAAAAACATTCAGTACTTC; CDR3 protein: CASSQVGSGAKNIQYF
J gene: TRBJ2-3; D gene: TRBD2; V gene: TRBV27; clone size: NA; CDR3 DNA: TGTGCCAGCAGTCGGCCTAGCGGGAGCACAGATACGCAGTATTTT; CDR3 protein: CASSRPSGSTDTQYF
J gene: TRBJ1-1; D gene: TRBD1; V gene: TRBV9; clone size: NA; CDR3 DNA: TGTGCCAGCAGCGCCCGACAGGGGGTGAACACTGAAGCTTTCTTT; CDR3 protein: CASSARQGVNTEAFF
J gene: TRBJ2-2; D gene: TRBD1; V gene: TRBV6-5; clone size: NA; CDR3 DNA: TGTGCCAGCAGTCCCGGGACAGCGCGAACCGGGGAGCTGTTTTTT; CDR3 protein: CASSPGTARTGELFF
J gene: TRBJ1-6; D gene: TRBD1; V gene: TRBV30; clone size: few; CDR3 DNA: TGTGCCTGGACCGGGACAGGGAATTCACCCCTCCACTTT; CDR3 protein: CAWTGTGNSPLHF
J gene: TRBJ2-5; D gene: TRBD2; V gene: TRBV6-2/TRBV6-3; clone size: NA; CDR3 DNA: TGTGCCAGCAGTTACAGGACTAGCGGGGGGGCTCTCGGAGAGACCCAGTACTTC; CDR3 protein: CASSYRTSGGALGETQYF
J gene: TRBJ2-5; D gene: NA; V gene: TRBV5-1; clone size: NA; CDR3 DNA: TGCGCCAGCAGCTTGGGGTTTGGGGGCCCAGATAAGGAGACCCAGTACTTC; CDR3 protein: CASSLGFGGPDKETQYF
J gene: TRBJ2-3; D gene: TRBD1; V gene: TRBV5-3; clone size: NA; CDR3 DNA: TGTGCCAGAAGCTTTGACAGGGCTAGCACAGATACGCAGTATTTT; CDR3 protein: CARSFDRASTDTQYF
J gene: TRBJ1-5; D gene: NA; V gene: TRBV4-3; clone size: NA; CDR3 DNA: TGCGCCAGCAGCCAAGATCTAGGAACAGGCCCAGGGCCCCAGCATTTT; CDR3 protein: CASSQDLGTGPGPQHF
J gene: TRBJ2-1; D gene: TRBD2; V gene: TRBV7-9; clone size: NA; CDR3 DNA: TGTGCCAGCAGCTCCGTAGCGGGGGGGCACAATGAGCAGTTCTTC; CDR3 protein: CASSSVAGGHNEQFF
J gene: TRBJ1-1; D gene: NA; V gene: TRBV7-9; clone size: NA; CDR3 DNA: TGTGCCAGCAGCTTACAGGCTACCCTGGACACTGAAGCTTTCTTT; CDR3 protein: CASSLQATLDTEAFF
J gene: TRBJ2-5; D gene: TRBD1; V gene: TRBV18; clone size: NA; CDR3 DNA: TGTGCCAGCTCACTAGGGACAGAAGAGACCCAGTACTTC; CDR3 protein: CASSLGTEETQYF
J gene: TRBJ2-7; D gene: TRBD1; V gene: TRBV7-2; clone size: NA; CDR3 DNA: TGTGCCAGCAGCACCAGACAGGGGTACGAGCAGTACTTC; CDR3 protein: CASSTRQGYEQYF
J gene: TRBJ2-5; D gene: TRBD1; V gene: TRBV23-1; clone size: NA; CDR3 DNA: TGCGCCAGCAGTCAATCGATGACAGGGGTATATGGGGAGACCCAGTACTTC; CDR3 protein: CASSQSMTGVYGETQYF
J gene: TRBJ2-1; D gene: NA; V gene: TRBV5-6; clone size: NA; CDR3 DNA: TGTGCCAGCAGCAACTTGGACAGAACCGACAATGAGCAGTTCTTC; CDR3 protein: CASSNLDRTDNEQFF
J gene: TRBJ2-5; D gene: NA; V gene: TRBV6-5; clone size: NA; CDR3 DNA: TGTGCCAGCGCGGGACAGTCTCAAGAGACCCAGTACTTC; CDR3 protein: CASAGQSQETQYF
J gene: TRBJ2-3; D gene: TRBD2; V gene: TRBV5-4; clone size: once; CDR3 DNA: TGTGCCAGCAGCTCAATGGTGCTAGCGGGGGCAGATACGCAGTATTTT; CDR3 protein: CASSSMVLAGADTQYF
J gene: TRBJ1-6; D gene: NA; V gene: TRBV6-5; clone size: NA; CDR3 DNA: TGTGCCAGCAGCCTCCAGACTCAGACCGACTCACCCCTCCACTTT; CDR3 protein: CASSLQTQTDSPLHF
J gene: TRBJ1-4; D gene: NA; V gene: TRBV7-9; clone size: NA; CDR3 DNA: TGTGCCAGCAGCTTCCAGGGGACTAATGAAAAACTGTTTTTT; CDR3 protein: CASSFQGTNEKLFF
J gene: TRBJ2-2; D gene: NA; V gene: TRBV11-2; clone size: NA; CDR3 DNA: TGTGCCAGCAGCTTAGATTCGGCAGGGAGGCGGACCGGGGAGCTGTTTTTT; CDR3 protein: CASSLDSAGRRTGELFF
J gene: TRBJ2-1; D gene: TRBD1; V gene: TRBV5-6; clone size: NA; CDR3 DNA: TGTGCCAGCAGCCCGGGACAGGGCTACAATGAGCAGTTCTTC; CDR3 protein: CASSPGQGYNEQFF
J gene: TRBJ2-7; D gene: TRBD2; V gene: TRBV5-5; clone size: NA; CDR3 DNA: TGTGCCAGCAGCTTAGATCTAGCGGGGGGTCAAACCTCCTACGAGCAGTACTTC; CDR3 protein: CASSLDLAGGQTSYEQYF
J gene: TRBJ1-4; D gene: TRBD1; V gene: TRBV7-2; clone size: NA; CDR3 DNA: TGTGCCAGCAGCGTTGGGACAGGGGGGAGTGAAAAACTGTTTTTT; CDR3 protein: CASSVGTGGSEKLFF
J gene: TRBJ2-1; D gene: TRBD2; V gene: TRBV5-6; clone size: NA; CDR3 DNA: TGTGCCAGCAGCTTGACTAGCGGGGGGGCTAGGGAGCAGTTCTTC; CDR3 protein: CASSLTSGGAREQFF
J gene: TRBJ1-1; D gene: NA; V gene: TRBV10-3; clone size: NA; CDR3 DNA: TGTGCCATCACTAGGGACACCATGAACACTGAAGCTTTCTTT; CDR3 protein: CAITRDTMNTEAFF
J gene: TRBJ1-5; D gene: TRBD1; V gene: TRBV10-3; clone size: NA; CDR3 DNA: TGTGCCATCAGTGAGTCCGAGACAGGGCCCAATCAGCCCCAGCATTTT; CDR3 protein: CAISESETGPNQPQHF
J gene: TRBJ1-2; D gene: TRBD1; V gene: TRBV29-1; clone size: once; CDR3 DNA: TGCAGCGGGACTCAGGGGGATGAGGGCTACACCTTC; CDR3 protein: CSGTQGDEGYTF
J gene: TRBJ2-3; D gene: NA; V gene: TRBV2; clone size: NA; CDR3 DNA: TGTGCCAGCAGGCTAGGAGACCCCACAGATACGCAGTATTTT; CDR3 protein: CASRLGDPTDTQYF
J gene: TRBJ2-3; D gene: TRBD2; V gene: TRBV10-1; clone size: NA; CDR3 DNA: TGCGCCAGCTCGACTAGCGGGGACCTAACAGATACGCAGTATTTT; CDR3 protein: CASSTSGDLTDTQYF
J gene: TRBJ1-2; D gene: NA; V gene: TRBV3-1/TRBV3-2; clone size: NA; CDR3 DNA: TGTGCCAGCAGCCAAGACAACCAGGGATCTATCTATGGCTACACCTTC; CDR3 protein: CASSQDNQGSIYGYTF
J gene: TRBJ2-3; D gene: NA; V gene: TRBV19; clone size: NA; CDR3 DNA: TGTGCCAGTAGTATTATTGAGGCAGGGGACGCAGATACGCAGTATTTT; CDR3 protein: CASSIIEAGDADTQYF
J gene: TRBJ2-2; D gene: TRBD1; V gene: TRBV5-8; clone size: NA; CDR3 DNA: TGTGCCAGAAATGAATACCGGGACAGGACCTCGAACACCGGGGAGCTGTTTTTT; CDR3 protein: CARNEYRDRTSNTGELFF
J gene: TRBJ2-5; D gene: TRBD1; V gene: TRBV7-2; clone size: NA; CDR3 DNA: TGTGCCAGCAGCCCAGAGGACAGGGCGGAGACCCAGTACTTC; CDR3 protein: CASSPEDRAETQYF
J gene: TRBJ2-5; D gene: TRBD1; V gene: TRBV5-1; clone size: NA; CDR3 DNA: TGCGCCAGCAGCTTGGGCCTAAAGGGGGCCGAAGAGACCCAGTACTTC; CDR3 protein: CASSLGLKGAEETQYF
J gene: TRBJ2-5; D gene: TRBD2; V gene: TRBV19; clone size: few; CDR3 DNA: TGTGCCAGTAGCCCGGGGGGGCCGAGAGAGACCCAGTACTTC; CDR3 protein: CASSPGGPRETQYF
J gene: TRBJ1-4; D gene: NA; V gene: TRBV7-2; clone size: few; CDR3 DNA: TGTGCCAGCAGTAAGGACATGTGGAGTGAAAAACTGTTTTTT; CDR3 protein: CASSKDMWSEKLFF
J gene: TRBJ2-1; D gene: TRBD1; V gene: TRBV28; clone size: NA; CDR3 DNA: TGTGCCAGTGACAGGGGGAACTACAATGAGCAGTTCTTC; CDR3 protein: CASDRGNYNEQFF
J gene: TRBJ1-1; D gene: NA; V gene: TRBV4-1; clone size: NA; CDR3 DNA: TGCGCCAGCAGCCAAGGTCCCTTTCAACAGGGAGCGGTGAACACTGAAGCTTTCTTT; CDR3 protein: CASSQGPFQQGAVNTEAFF
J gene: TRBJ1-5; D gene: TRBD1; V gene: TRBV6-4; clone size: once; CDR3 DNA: TGTGCCAGCGGGACAGGGTCTTTTAATCAGCCCCAGCATTTT; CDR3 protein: CASGTGSFNQPQHF
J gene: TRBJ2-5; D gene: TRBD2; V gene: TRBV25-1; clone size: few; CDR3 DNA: TGTGCCAGCAGTGATAGTAGCGGGGTTGTTGAGACCCAGTACTTC; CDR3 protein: CASSDSSGVVETQYF